This TCR beta chain was identified during a study of T cells in Graves' hyperthyroidism and ophthalmopathy. Study outcomes and limitations: Blood also carried most thyroid clonotypes expanded above 0.001. Ophthalmopathy was model-predicted a median about 6.7 months pre-onset.

The CDR3 has 13 amino acids. Germline loops: CDR1 SGDLS, CDR2 YYNGEE. V was trimmed by 4 bases and J by 1 base, leaving 9 bases between them. Graves' hyperthyroidism is called stable when ophthalmopathy does not progress within 18 months. This clonotype has ten or more counts. Its specificity is not known. TCR beta CDR3 regions were amplified from RNA. With the HTBI primer set, the TCR CDR3 went through a first round of RT-PCR. TCRdb analysed the multiplex PCR reads with MiXCR anew, one entry per CDR3 protein. This sample has fewer than 800,000 distinct CDR3 sequences, with roughly 15% found just once. The sample taken for sequencing was blood. The chain has TRBV9 and TRBJ2-7, with D perhaps matching TRBD2 (6 bases). The sequence came from a man between 18 and 29 years old with Graves' hyperthyroidism. The CDR3 DNA sequence: TGTGCCAGCAGCCATGGGGGGTCCTACGAGCAGTACTTC. Its protein product is CASSHGGSYEQYF.